The 29 T cell receptor beta chains below come from one sample, sequenced in a study of cytomegalovirus exposure and HLA in healthy donors. Both 60 Vbeta primers and 13 Jbeta primers went into the PCR. Method: immunoSEQ multiplex PCR; TCRdb's copy keeps in-frame clones and lacks some. This table holds 100,000 to 150,000 clones, 75% to 85% found once. The sample taken for sequencing was PBMCs. The receptor source for this set is a man in his fifties or sixties in good health and CMV-seronegative.

The V and J genes are TRBV18 and TRBJ1-6, with D maybe TRBD1 (6 bases). Germline V CDR1 and CDR2: KGHSH, LQKENI. The V end was cut by 5 bases, the J end by 10 bases, with 15 bases between. The CDR3 contains 14 residues. The CDR3 reads CASSTQGKNSPLHF. The CDR3 DNA reads as TGTGCCAGCTCAACGCAGGGGAAAAACTCACCCCTCCACTTT.

The rearrangement uses TRBV7-2 and TRBJ2-7, with a tentative D call TRBD1 (5 bases). The V and J ends lost 3 bases and 8 bases respectively, with 14 bases between them. The CDR3 is made up of 13 amino acids. Germline CDR1 SGHTA, CDR2 FQGNSA. The CDR3 sequence is CASSLGRGGKQYF. In nucleotides, the CDR3 is TGTGCCAGCAGCTTGGGGCGCGGCGGCAAGCAGTACTTC.

The V and J genes are TRBV27 and TRBJ1-5, with D unclear. Germline values: CDR1 MNHEY, CDR2 SMNVEV (reference sequence). CDR3 length: 14 amino acids. The V end lost 6 bases, the J end lost 0 bases, and 9 bases lay between the germline ends. CDR3 in amino acids: CASSEVYSNQPQHF. CDR3 coding DNA: TGTGCCAGCAGCGAGGTTTATAGCAATCAGCCCCAGCATTTT.

The V call is TRBV7-9, the J call TRBJ1-2, with 9 bases that match TRBD1. The CDR3 has 13 residues. Germline assignment: CDR1 SEHNR and CDR2 FQNEAQ (reference sequence). V was clipped by 5 bases and J by 4 bases; unmatched bases: 2. CDR3 loop: CASSPTGGYGYTF. DNA of the CDR3: TGTGCCAGCAGCCCGACAGGGGGCTATGGCTACACCTTC.

The V gene is TRBV5-1, the J gene TRBJ1-2; tentative D call: TRBD1 (5 bases). The CDR3 is 14 residues long. Trimming left V 5 bases short and J 7 bases short, with 18 bases between. Germline-derived CDR1 and CDR2 are SGHRS and YFSETQ. The CDR3 loop is CASRQEGKFFGYTF. The CDR3 DNA sequence: TGCGCCAGCAGACAGGAGGGGAAGTTCTTTGGCTACACCTTC. Full variable domain (remainder filled in from reference TRBV5-1 and TRBJ1-2): KAGVTQTPRYLIKTRGQQVTLSCSPISGHRSVSWYQQTPGQGLQFLFEYFSETQRNKGNFPGRFSGRQFSNSRSEMNVSTLELGDSALYLCASRQEGKFFGYTFGSGTRLTVV.

This rearrangement joins TRBV7-3 to TRBJ1-1; TRBD1 aligns across 7 bases. Trimming at V came to 0 bases and at J to 4 bases, leaving 11 bases not matched to a gene. Looked up from germline, CDR1 is SGHTA and CDR2 is FQGTGA. The CDR3 covers 17 residues. CDR3 sequence reads: CASSLTGSATGLTEAFF. The CDR3 nucleotides read TGTGCCAGCAGCTTAACCGGTAGTGCGACAGGGCTCACTGAAGCTTTCTTT.

CDR3 DNA: TGTGCCAGCACCCCTGACCCCGCGGGAGGGGACGAGACCCAGTACTTC. Protein: CASTPDPAGGDETQYF. The genes are TRBV27 and TRBJ2-5; 9 bases are a match to TRBD2. The CDR3 has 16 amino acids. CDR1 is MNHEY, CDR2 SMNVEV, per germline (reference sequence). The ends lost 7 bases at V and 5 bases at J; junction bases unmatched: 14.

In this sample, this clone turned up a few times. V is TRBV7-3 and J is TRBJ1-1; D not certain. Germline CDR1 is SGHTA and CDR2 is FQGTGA. Trimming took off 2 bases at V and 5 bases at J, with 18 bases between the two ends. The CDR3 is 16 residues long. The CDR3 sequence is CASSLFPAGRGTEAFF. In DNA form, the CDR3 reads TGTGCCAGCAGCTTATTCCCCGCCGGACGGGGAACTGAAGCTTTCTTT.

The chain carries TRBV2 and TRBJ1-2; 7 positions match TRBD1. The CDR3 runs 16 residues. V dropped 8 bases and J dropped 0; count of bases not matched to a gene: 12. The germline V gene encodes CDR1 SNHLY and CDR2 FYNNEI. The CDR3 spells CASLGTERGTNYGYTF. The CDR3, as DNA: TGTGCCAGCCTTGGGACAGAGAGAGGAACTAACTATGGCTACACCTTC.

The chain uses TRBV15 and TRBJ2-5, with 8 bases aligning to TRBD2. CDR3 length: 15 amino acids. Trimming cost V 5 bases and J 2 bases; bases outside gene matches: 7. Germline V gives CDR1 LNHNV, CDR2 YYDKDF (reference sequence). As DNA, the CDR3 is TGTGCCACCAGCGCAGGACTAGCACCACAAGAGACCCAGTACTTC. It specifies CATSAGLAPQETQYF.

The chain links TRBV14 to TRBJ2-1; the D is unclear. The length of the CDR3 is 14 residues. V lost 0 bases to trimming and J lost 6 bases, with 9 bases between them. Germline V lookup: CDR1 SGHDN, CDR2 FVKESK. CDR3 amino acids: CASSQDLPPNEQFF. The CDR3 DNA reads as TGTGCCAGCAGCCAAGATCTCCCCCCCAATGAGCAGTTCTTC.

The count of this clone is one. The DNA for the CDR3 is TGTGCCAGCAGCCAATCTACAGCTAACTATGGCTACACCTTC. Translation: CASSQSTANYGYTF. The V gene is TRBV4-2, the J gene TRBJ1-2; D is unclear. V lost 2 bases to trimming and J lost 0 bases, with 7 bases between them. The germline V gene encodes CDR1 LGHNA and CDR2 YNFKEQ. The CDR3 consists of 14 residues.

CDR3: CASSQGQGSSYEQYF. The CDR3, as DNA: TGTGCCAGCAGCCAAGGACAGGGGAGTTCCTACGAGCAGTACTTC. The chain couples TRBV4-2 to TRBJ2-7, with TRBD1 matching over 8 bases. The CDR3 contains 15 residues. Germline CDR1 LGHNA, CDR2 YNFKEQ. V lost 1 base to trimming and J lost 1 base; unmatched junction nucleotides: 3.

This clone was observed a handful of times. The CDR3: CASSLGQGRVDTEAFF. CDR3 nucleotide sequence: TGTGCCAGCAGCTTAGGACAGGGAAGGGTTGACACTGAAGCTTTCTTT. V gene TRBV11-2 combines with J gene TRBJ1-1, with 7 bases aligning to TRBD1. CDR3 length: 16 residues. CDR1 SGHAT and CDR2 FQNNGV come from the germline V gene. Trimming took 1 base from V and 3 from J; bases not matched to a gene: 8.

V usage is TRBV5-1 and J usage is TRBJ1-4; D not certain. The germline V gene encodes CDR1 SGHRS and CDR2 YFSETQ. The length of the CDR3 is 16 residues. V lost 0 bases, J lost 3 bases, and 12 bases lay in between. The CDR3 region is CASSLVPTESNEKLFF. DNA for the CDR3: TGCGCCAGCAGCTTGGTGCCGACGGAGTCTAATGAAAAACTGTTTTTT.

The chain uses TRBV6-1 and TRBJ2-2, with 8 bases lining up with TRBD1. J gave up 0 bases and V 3 bases, and 3 bases lay outside the gene matches. The CDR3 runs to 16 residues. Germline loops: CDR1 MNHNS, CDR2 SASEGT. The CDR3 nucleotides read TGTGCCAGCAGTGAGACAGGGGTAGCGAACACCGGGGAGCTGTTTTTT. Its protein product is CASSETGVANTGELFF.

In DNA form, the CDR3 reads TGTGCCAGCAGGCCCGAGGGGGGGGCTTTGTTCTATGGCTACACCTTC. Amino acid sequence: CASRPEGGALFYGYTF. The rearrangement joins TRBV6-6 to TRBJ1-2; D is possibly TRBD1 (6 bases). This CDR3 region has 16 residues. Germline loops: CDR1 MNHNY, CDR2 SVGAGI (reference sequence). V was trimmed by 6 bases and J by 4 bases, leaving 21 bases between them.

This rearrangement joins TRBV15 to TRBJ1-1; D gene ambiguous. The CDR3 has 15 residues. Trimming cost V 0 bases and J 0 bases, with 8 bases left between them. Germline CDR1 reads LNHNV; CDR2 reads YYDKDF (reference sequence). The CDR3 sequence: CATSREAGMNTEAFF. Here the CDR3 DNA reads TGTGCCACCAGCAGAGAAGCAGGAATGAACACTGAAGCTTTCTTT.

This clone was recorded only once. This chain connects TRBV9 to TRBJ2-2; 10 nucleotides agree with TRBD2. CDR3 length equals 16 residues. Germline assignment: CDR1 SGDLS and CDR2 YYNGEE. The ends lost 4 bases at V and 1 base at J; junction bases unmatched: 4. The CDR3 sequence is CASSPRLAGNTGELFF. The CDR3 DNA is TGTGCCAGCAGCCCTCGACTAGCGGGGAACACCGGGGAGCTGTTTTTT.

This rearrangement joins TRBV7-6 to TRBJ2-5; 15 bases are shared with TRBD2. The CDR3 spans 16 residues. CDR1 is SGHVS, CDR2 FNYEAQ, per germline. The ends lost 5 bases at V and 2 bases at J; junction bases unmatched: 3. In DNA form, the CDR3 reads TGTGCCAGCAGCCTGGGACTAGCGGGGGGACAAGAGACCCAGTACTTC. Its translation is CASSLGLAGGQETQYF.

This clone has only a few counts. The rearrangement joins TRBV6-6 to TRBJ2-2, with D hard to call. Germline V gene data show CDR1 as MNHNY and CDR2 as SVGAGI (reference sequence). V shed 7 bases and J shed 6 bases, with 12 bases lying between them. CDR3 length: 13 amino acids. The CDR3 DNA reads as TGTGCCAGCACAGCCAGCGAGGCCGGGGAGCTGTTTTTT. Translating gives CASTASEAGELFF.

The V and J genes are TRBV6-1 and TRBJ2-3, with 8 positions matching TRBD2. The CDR3 spans 14 residues. Trimming took 8 bases from V and 3 from J; bases not matched to a gene: 7. Germline V gene data show CDR1 as MNHNS and CDR2 as SASEGT. This chain's CDR3 is CASVPGGSTDTQYF. Here the CDR3 DNA reads TGTGCCAGCGTGCCGGGGGGGTCGACAGATACGCAGTATTTT.

The CDR3 here is CATSIGTSGVDEQFF. CDR3 sequence (DNA): TGTGCCACCAGCATAGGGACTAGCGGGGTCGATGAGCAGTTCTTC. This chain joins TRBV15 and TRBJ2-1; 13 nucleotides match TRBD2. The CDR3 runs 15 residues. Germline trimming cut 4 bases from V and 8 bases from J; bases unmatched to any gene: 5. Germline CDR1 is LNHNV and CDR2 is YYDKDF (reference sequence).

V is TRBV4-3 and J is TRBJ2-7; 8 positions match TRBD1. This CDR3 has 17 residues. Germline trimming cut 2 bases from V and 2 bases from J; bases unmatched to any gene: 11. Germline CDR1 and CDR2: LGHNA and YSLEER. The CDR3 DNA follows: TGCGCCAGCAGCCAATACTCGAGGACAGGGACCACCTACGAGCAGTACTTC. This translates into CASSQYSRTGTTYEQYF.

This clone was counted only a few times. V and J are TRBV30 and TRBJ2-7; possibly TRBD2 for D (7 bases). V was clipped by 2 bases and J by 3 bases, with 11 bases between them. This CDR3 has 13 amino acids. CDR1 and CDR2 from the germline V gene are GTSNPN and SVGIG (reference sequence). CDR3 sequence reads: CAWSPRGGYEQYF. The CDR3 DNA follows: TGTGCCTGGAGTCCTAGGGGGGGCTACGAGCAGTACTTC.

This sequence joins TRBV10-3 and TRBJ2-5, with 8 bases identical to TRBD1. The germline V gene has CDR1 ENHRY and CDR2 SYGVKD. V shed 3 bases and J 2 bases; nucleotides not matched to a gene: 5. The CDR3 runs 15 residues. DNA for the CDR3: TGTGCCATCAGTGAATACAGGGGGAATCAAGAGACCCAGTACTTC. It codes for CAISEYRGNQETQYF.

The gene calls are TRBV7-9 and TRBJ2-7, with a tentative D call TRBD1 (5 bases). Germline V CDR1 and CDR2: SEHNR, FQNEAQ (reference sequence). The CDR3 loop spans 14 amino acids. Trimming took 5 bases from V and 0 from J, leaving 11 bases between them. In DNA form, the CDR3 reads TGTGCCAGCAGCCCGGACATAAACTCCTACGAGCAGTACTTC. Residues: CASSPDINSYEQYF.

The chain joins TRBV21-1 to TRBJ1-1; TRBD1 is the table's D call and was not checked against the DNA. TRBV21-1 is a known pseudogene. The CDR3 has 15 amino acids. CDR3 in DNA: TGTGCCAGCAGCACCAAGGGGGACAGGGGCGCTGAAGCTTTCTTT. This codes for CASSTKGDRGAEAFF.

The V and J genes are TRBV18 and TRBJ1-5; weak D call: TRBD1 (5 bases). CDR1 and CDR2 from the germline V gene are KGHSH and LQKENI. This CDR3 spans 19 amino acids. Trimming left V 3 bases short and J 2 bases short, with 23 bases between. This CDR3 is CASSPRWGRARRGNQPQHF. In nucleotides, the CDR3 is TGTGCCAGCTCACCTAGGTGGGGGAGGGCCCGGAGGGGCAATCAGCCCCAGCATTTT.